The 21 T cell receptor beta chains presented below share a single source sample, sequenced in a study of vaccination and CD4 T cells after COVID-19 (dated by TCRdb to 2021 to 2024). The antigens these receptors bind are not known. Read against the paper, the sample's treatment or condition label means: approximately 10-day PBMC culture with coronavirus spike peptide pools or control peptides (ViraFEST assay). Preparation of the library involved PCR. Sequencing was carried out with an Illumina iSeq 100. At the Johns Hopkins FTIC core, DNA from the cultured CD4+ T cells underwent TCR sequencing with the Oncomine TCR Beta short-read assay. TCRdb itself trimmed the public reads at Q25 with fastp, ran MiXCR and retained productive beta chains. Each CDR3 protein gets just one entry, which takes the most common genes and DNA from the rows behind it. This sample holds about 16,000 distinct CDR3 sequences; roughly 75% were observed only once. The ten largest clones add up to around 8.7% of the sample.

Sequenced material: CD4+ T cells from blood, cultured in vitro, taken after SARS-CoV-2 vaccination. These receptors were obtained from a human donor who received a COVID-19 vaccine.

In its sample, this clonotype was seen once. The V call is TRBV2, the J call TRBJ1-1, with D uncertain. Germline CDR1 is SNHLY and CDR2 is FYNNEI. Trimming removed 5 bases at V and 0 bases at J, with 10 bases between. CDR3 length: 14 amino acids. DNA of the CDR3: TGTGCCAGCAGTTTGACCAAGGTGAACACTGAAGCTTTCTTT. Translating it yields CASSLTKVNTEAFF.

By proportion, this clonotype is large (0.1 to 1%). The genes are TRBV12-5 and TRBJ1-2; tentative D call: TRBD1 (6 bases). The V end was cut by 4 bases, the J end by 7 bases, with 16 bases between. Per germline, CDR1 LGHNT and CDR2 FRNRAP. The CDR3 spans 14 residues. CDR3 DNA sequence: TGTGCTAGTGGTTGGACTTCAGGGGCGAGTGGCTACACCTTC. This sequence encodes CASGWTSGASGYTF. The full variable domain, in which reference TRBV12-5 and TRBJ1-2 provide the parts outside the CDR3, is DARVTQTPRHKVTEMGQEVTMRCQPILGHNTVFWYRQTMMQGLELLAYFRNRAPLDDSGMPKDRFSAEMPDATLATLKIQPSEPRDSAVYFCASGWTSGASGYTFGSGTRLTVV.

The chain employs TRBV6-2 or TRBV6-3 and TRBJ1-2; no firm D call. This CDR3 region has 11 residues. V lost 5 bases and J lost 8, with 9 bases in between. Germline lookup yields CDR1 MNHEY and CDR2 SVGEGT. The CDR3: CASSPSRGYTF. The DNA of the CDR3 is TGTGCCAGCAGTCCGAGCAGAGGCTACACCTTC.

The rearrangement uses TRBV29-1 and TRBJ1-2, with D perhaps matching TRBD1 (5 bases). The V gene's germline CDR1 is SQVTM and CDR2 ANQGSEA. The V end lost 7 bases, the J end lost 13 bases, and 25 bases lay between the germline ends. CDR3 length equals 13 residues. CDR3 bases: TGCAGCGCTGCACCGGACATGGTGAGCTTTTCCACCTTC. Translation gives CSAAPDMVSFSTF.

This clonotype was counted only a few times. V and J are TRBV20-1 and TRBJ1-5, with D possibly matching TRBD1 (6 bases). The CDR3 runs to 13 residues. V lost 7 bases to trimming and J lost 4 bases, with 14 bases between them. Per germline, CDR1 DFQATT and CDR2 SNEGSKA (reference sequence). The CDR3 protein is CSGDGGPNQPQHF. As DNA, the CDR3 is TGCAGTGGGGACGGGGGGCCTAATCAGCCCCAGCATTTT.

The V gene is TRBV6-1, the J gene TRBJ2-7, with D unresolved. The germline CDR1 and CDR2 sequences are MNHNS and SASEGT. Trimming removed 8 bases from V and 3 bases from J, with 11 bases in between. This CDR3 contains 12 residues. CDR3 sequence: CASRPTLYEQYF. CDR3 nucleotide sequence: TGTGCCAGCCGACCGACCCTCTACGAGCAGTACTTC.

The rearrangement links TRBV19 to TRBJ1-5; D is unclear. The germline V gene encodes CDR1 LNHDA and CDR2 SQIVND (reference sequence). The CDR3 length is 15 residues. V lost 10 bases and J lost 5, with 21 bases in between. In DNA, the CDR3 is TGTGCCACTTCTTCGCAAGGAGTCGGAGATCAGCCCCAGCATTTT. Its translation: CATSSQGVGDQPQHF.

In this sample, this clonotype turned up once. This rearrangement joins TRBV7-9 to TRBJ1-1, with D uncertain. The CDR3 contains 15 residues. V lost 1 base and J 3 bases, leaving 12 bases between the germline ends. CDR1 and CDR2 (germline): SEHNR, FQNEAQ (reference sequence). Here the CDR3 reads CASSLGRILYTEAFF. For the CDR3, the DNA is TGTGCCAGCAGCTTAGGGAGGATTCTTTACACTGAAGCTTTCTTT.

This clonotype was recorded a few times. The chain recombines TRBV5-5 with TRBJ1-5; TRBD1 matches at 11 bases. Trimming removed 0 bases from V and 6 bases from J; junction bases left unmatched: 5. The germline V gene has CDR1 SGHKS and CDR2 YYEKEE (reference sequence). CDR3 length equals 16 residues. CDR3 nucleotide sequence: TGTGCCAGCAGCTTGGGGACAGGGGGCCCGGGTCAGCCCCAGCATTTT. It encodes CASSLGTGGPGQPQHF. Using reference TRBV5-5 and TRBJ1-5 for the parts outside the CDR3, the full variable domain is DAGVTQSPTHLIKTRGQQVTLRCSPISGHKSVSWYQQVLGQGPQFIFQYYEKEERGRGNFPDRFSARQFPNYSSELNVNALLLGDSALYLCASSLGTGGPGQPQHFGDGTRLSIL.

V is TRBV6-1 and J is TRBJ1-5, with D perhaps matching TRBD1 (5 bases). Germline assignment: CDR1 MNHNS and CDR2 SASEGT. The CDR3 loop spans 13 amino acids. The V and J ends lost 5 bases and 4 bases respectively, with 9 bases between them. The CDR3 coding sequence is TGTGCCAGCAGTCCGGGACGGAATCAGCCCCAGCATTTT. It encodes CASSPGRNQPQHF.

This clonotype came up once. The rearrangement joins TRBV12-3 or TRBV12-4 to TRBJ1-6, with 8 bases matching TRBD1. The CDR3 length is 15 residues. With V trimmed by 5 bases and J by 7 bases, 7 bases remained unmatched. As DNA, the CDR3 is TGTGCCAGCAGTCCCAGCAGGGGGCAAAATTCACCCCTCCACTTT. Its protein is CASSPSRGQNSPLHF.

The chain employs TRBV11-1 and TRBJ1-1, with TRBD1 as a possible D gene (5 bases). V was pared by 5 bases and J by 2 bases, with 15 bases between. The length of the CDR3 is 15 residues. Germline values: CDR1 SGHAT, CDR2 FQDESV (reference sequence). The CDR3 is CASSPVHGGNTEAFF. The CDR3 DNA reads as TGTGCCAGCAGCCCGGTCCATGGGGGAAACACTGAAGCTTTCTTT.

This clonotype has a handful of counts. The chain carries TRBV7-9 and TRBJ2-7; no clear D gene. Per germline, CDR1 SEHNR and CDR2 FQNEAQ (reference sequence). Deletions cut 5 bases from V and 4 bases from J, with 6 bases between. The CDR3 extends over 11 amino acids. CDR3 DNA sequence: TGTGCCAGCAGCCCGTTATACGAGCAGTACTTC. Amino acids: CASSPLYEQYF.

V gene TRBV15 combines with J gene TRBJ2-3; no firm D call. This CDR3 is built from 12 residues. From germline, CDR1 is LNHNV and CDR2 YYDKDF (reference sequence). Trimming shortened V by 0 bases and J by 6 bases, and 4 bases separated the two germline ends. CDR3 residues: CATSRDADTQYF. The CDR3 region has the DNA TGTGCCACCAGCAGAGATGCGGATACGCAGTATTTT.

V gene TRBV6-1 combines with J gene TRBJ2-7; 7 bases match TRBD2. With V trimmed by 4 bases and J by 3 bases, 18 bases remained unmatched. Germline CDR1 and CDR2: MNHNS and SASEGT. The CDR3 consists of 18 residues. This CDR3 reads CASSGQWGGPMGGYEQYF. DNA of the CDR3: TGTGCCAGCAGTGGTCAATGGGGGGGACCCATGGGGGGCTACGAGCAGTACTTC.

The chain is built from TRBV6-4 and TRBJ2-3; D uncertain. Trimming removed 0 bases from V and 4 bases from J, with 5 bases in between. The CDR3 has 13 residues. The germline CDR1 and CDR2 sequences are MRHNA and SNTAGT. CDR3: CASSDSAADTQYF. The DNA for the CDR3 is TGTGCCAGCAGTGACTCCGCAGCAGATACGCAGTATTTT.

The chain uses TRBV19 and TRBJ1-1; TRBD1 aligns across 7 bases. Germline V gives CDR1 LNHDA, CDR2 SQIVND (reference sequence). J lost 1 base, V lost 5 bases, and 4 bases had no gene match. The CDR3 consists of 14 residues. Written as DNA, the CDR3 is TGTGCCAGTAGTGGAGGACAGGAGAACACTGAAGCTTTCTTT. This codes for CASSGGQENTEAFF.

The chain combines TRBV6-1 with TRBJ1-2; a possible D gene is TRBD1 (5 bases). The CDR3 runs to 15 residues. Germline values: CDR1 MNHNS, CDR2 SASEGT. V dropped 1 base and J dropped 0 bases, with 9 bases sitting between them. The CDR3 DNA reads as TGTGCCAGCAGTGAAGAGGTCAGGGCTAACTATGGCTACACCTTC. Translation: CASSEEVRANYGYTF.

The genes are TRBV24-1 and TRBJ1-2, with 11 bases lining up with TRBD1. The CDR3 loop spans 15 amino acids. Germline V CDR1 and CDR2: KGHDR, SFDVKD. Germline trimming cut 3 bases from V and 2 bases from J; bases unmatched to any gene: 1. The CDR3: CATSDRDRGNYGYTF. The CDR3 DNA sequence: TGTGCCACCAGTGATAGGGACAGGGGGAACTATGGCTACACCTTC.

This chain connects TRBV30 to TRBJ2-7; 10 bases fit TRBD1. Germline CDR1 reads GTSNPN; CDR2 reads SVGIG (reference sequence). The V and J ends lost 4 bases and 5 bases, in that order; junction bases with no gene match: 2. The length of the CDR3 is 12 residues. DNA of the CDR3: TGTGCCTGGAAGACAGGGGGCCACGAGCAGTACTTC. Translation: CAWKTGGHEQYF.

CDR3 sequence reads: CATSDLGWTSGGRTGELFF. For the CDR3, the DNA is TGTGCCACCAGTGATTTGGGCTGGACTAGCGGGGGGCGCACCGGGGAGCTGTTTTTT. The chain uses TRBV24-1 and TRBJ2-2, with 14 nucleotides matching TRBD2. Germline loops: CDR1 KGHDR, CDR2 SFDVKD. V shed 0 bases and J 4 bases; nucleotides not matched to a gene: 6. The CDR3 runs to 19 residues.